Listed here is a single TCR beta chain. As originally analysed: For nucleated cells, counts were estimated from reference gene primer amplification. Profiled with immunoSEQ multiplex PCR; TCRdb holds only in-frame clones, not every one. The V and J calls and the clone size are those of that table, but D and trimming were determined from the DNA. Of 200,000 or so clones detected, just over 85% appear once; the ten largest clones hold roughly 4.1%. The source of the sample is a study of blood T cell repertoires in COVID-19. Background on the study: Samples representing acute and convalescent COVID-19 were sourced from the United States, Italy and Spain. The analysed material was cDNA or gDNA that came from T cells, B-cell-depleted T cells, or PBMCs.

Germline CDR1 reads SGHKS; CDR2 reads YYEKEE (reference sequence). This CDR3 region has 15 residues. Trimming removed 3 bases at V and 0 bases at J, with 10 bases between. The genes are TRBV5-5 and TRBJ2-1; D possibly corresponds to TRBD2 (5 bases). Sequencing was done on a sample of peripheral blood. This clonotype was sampled from a man aged 50-59 years with acute or convalescent COVID-19. CDR3 loop: CASSSDFNSYNEQFF. The CDR3 DNA is TGTGCCAGCAGCTCGGACTTCAACTCCTACAATGAGCAGTTCTTC.